This paragraph covers one T cell receptor beta chain sequence. Original data processing: Amplification from reference gene primers served as the basis for estimated nucleated cell counts. The table came from immunoSEQ multiplex PCR; TCRdb's copy has only in-frame clones and leaves some out. V and J calls and clone size come straight from that table; D and trimming were deduced from the DNA. The table includes approximately 300,000 clones, roughly 88% detected once. This record belongs to a study of blood T cell repertoires in COVID-19. Study background: Acute-phase and convalescent COVID-19 samples originated in the United States, Italy and Spain.

Clinical histories supplied by participants themselves formed the basis of cohort assignment. Germline CDR1 and CDR2: SGHVS and FNYEAQ. This CDR3 is 15 amino acids long. J was trimmed by 0 bases and V by 1 base; bases with no gene match: 2. This sequence was found in a woman younger than 45 who had recovered from COVID-19. The rearrangement joins TRBV7-6 to TRBJ2-7, with 8 bases identical to TRBD1. Sample: PBMCs or T cells enriched from blood (not recorded which). This CDR3 reads CASSLGTGSSYEQYF. CDR3 sequence (DNA): TGTGCCAGCAGCTTAGGGACAGGGAGCTCCTACGAGCAGTACTTC.